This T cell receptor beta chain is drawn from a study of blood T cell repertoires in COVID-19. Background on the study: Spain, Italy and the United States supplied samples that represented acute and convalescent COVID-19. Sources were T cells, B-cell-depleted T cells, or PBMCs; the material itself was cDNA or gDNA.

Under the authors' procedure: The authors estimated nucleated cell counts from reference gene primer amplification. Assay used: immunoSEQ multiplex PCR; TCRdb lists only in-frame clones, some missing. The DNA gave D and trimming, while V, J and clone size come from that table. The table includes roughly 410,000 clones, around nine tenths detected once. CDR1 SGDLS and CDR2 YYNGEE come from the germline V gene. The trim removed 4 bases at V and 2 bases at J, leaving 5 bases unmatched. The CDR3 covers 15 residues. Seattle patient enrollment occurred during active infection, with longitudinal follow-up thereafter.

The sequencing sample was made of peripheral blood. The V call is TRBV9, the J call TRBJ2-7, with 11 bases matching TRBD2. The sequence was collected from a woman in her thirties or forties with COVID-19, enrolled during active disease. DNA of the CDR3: TGTGCCAGCAGCCCGACTAGCGGGGTTACCTACGAGCAGTACTTC. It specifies CASSPTSGVTYEQYF.